In its sample, the clone carrying this TCR beta chain was seen a few times. Its antigen is as yet unknown. The library came from three nested PCR rounds adapted from ARM-PCR protocols. TCRdb re-analysed the multiplex PCR reads in MiXCR, keeping a single row per CDR3 protein. Of 130,000 or so distinct CDR3 sequences detected, over 65% appear once; the ten largest clones hold 13%. The sample is drawn from a study of tumor and adjacent non-tumor tissue in lung cancer. General study points: Tumor repertoires had a smaller top 100 clone share than normal lung.

Trimming left V 1 base short and J 4 bases short, with 11 bases between. This CDR3 is built from 14 residues. CDR1 is SGHRS, CDR2 YFSETQ, per germline. The template was RNA from unsorted bulk tissue. The sequence came from a man aged 25 to 45 with non-small cell lung cancer. Material for sequencing was lung tumor tissue. The chain has TRBV5-1 and TRBJ2-5; D is undetermined. The CDR3 DNA reads TGCGCCAGCAGCTTGAACTATCTTGGAGAGACCCAGTACTTC. As protein: CASSLNYLGETQYF.